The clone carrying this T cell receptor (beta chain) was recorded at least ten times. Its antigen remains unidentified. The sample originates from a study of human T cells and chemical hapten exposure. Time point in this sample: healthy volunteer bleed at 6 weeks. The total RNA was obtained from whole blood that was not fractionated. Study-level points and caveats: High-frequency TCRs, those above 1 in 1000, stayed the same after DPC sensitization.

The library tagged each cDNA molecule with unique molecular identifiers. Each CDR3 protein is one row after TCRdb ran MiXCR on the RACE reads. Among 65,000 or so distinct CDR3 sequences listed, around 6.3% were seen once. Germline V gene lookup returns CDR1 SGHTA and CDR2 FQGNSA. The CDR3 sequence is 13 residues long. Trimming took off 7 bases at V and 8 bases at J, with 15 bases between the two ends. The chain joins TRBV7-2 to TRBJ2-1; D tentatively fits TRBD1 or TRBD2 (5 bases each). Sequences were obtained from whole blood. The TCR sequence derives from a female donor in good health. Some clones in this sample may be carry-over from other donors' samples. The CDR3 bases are TGTGCCAGCAATCCCTTTAGAGGGGATGAGCAGTTCTTC. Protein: CASNPFRGDEQFF.